This T cell receptor (beta chain) was retrieved from a study of regulatory T cells in long-lasting Graves disease. The sample's time point: persistent/refractory GD, antithyroid drugs over 5 years with positive TRAb. PBMC RNA served as the TCR library source. EDTA tubes received about 9.2 milliliters of collected peripheral blood. As concerns this clonotype: The antigen is unknown.

General study results and limits: Newly diagnosed Graves' patients had higher TCR diversity than persistent ones. TRBV28, TRBJ1-2 and TRBJ2-5 emerged as the favored segments in persistent disease.

The CDR3 is 18 amino acids. Germline values: CDR1 SGHDT, CDR2 YYEEEE. V lost 1 base and J 3 bases, leaving 20 bases between the germline ends. To make TCR beta libraries, researchers used iRepertoire HTBI primers and Arm-PCR of CDR3 regions. TCRdb reanalysed the multiplex PCR reads using MiXCR and keeps one entry per CDR3 protein. The sample yields 400,000 to 500,000 distinct CDR3 sequences, about 21% seen once. The chain carries TRBV5-6 and TRBJ2-1; D perhaps matches TRBD1 (6 bases). The source of this sequence is a female donor with Graves disease. Sequencing used peripheral blood mononuclear cells (PBMCs), obtained when the disease was refractory, from a patient treated with antithyroid drugs. The CDR3 is CASSLTGLSYRLYNEQFF. CDR3 nucleotide sequence: TGTGCCAGCAGCTTGACAGGGCTTAGTTATCGCCTCTACAATGAGCAGTTCTTC.